This T cell receptor beta chain was retrieved from a study of blood T cell repertoires in COVID-19. TCRdb keeps only in-frame clones here, not all; method: immunoSEQ multiplex PCR. The table lists roughly 250,000 clones, around 82% of them singletons, with 8% to 9.5% in the top ten. This CDR3 spans 11 amino acids. Germline CDR1 is SQVTM and CDR2 is ANQGSEA. V was pared by 5 bases and J by 7 bases, with 11 bases between. The source is a human donor in a cohort sampled during active COVID-19. The specimen was peripheral blood. The gene calls are TRBV29-1 and TRBJ1-1; maybe TRBD1 (6 bases). This CDR3 is CSVWGLGEAFF. The CDR3 DNA reads as TGCAGCGTTTGGGGGCTCGGTGAAGCTTTCTTT.